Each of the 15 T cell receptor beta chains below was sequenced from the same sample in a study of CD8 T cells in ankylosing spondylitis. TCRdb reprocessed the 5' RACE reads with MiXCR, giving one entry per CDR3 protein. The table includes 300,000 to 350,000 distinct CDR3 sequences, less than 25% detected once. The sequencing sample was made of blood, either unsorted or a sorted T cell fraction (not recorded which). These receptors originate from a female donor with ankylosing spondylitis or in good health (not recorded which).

CDR3 in amino acids: CAARTSGRAGTDTQYF. CDR3 DNA: TGTGCCGCAAGGACTAGCGGGAGGGCCGGCACAGATACGCAGTATTTT. The chain recombines TRBV10-3 with TRBJ2-3; 15 positions match TRBD2. There are 16 residues in the CDR3. Trimming at V came to 11 bases and at J to 1 base, leaving 7 bases not matched to a gene. CDR1 ENHRY and CDR2 SYGVKD come from the germline V gene.

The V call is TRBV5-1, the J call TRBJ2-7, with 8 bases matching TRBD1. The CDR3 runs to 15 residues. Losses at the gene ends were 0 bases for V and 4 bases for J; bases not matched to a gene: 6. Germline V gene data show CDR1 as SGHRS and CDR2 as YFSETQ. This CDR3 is CASSLGQGAQYEQYF. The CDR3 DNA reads TGCGCCAGCAGCTTGGGGCAGGGGGCTCAGTACGAGCAGTACTTC.

The chain's CDR3 is CASSFGASLGEQFF. CDR3 DNA sequence: TGCGCCAGCAGCTTCGGGGCTTCTCTAGGCGAGCAGTTCTTC. J is TRBJ2-1 and V is TRBV5-1; the D call may be TRBD1 or TRBD2 (5 bases each). There are 14 residues in the CDR3. Looked up from germline, CDR1 is SGHRS and CDR2 is YFSETQ. V was pared by 2 bases and J by 10 bases, with 16 bases between.

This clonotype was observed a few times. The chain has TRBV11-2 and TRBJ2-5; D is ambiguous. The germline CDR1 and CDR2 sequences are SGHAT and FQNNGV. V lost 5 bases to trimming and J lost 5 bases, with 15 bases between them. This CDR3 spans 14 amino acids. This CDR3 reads CASSQQTVGETQYF. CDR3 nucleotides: TGTGCCAGCAGCCAACAGACCGTGGGGGAGACCCAGTACTTC.

DNA of the CDR3: TGTGCCAGCAGTCCAATGTGGGGCTCGGCTAGCGGGAGTAGTTTGTCCTACAATGAGCAGTTCTTC. Amino acid sequence: CASSPMWGSASGSSLSYNEQFF. The chain is built from TRBV6-2 or TRBV6-3 and TRBJ2-1; 10 bases line up with TRBD2. Germline CDR1 reads MNHEY; CDR2 reads SVGEGT. CDR3 length: 22 amino acids. The trim removed 5 bases at V and 1 base at J, leaving 23 bases unmatched.

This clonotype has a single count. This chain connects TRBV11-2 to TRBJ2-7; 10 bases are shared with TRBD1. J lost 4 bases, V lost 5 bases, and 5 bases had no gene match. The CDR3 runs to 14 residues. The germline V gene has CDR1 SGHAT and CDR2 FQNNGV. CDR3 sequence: CASSPGQGNYEQYF. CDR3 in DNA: TGTGCCAGCAGCCCGGGACAGGGGAATTACGAGCAGTACTTC.

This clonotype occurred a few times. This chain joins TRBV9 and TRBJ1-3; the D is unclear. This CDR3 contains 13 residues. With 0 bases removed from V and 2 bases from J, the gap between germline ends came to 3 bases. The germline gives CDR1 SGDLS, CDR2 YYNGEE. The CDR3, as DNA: TGTGCCAGCAGCGTAGGAACTGGAAACACCATATATTTT. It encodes CASSVGTGNTIYF.

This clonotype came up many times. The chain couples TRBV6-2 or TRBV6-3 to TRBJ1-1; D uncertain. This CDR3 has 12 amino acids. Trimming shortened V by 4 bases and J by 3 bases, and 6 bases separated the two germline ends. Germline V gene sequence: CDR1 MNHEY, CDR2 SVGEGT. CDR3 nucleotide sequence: TGTGCCAGCAGTTTAAGGGACACTGAAGCTTTCTTT. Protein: CASSLRDTEAFF.

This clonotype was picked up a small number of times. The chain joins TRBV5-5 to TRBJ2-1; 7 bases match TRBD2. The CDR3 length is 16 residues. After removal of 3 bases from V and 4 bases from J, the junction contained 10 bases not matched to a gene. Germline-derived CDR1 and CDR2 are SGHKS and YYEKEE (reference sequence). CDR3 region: CASSSRAGSSYNEQFF. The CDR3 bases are TGTGCCAGCAGCTCGAGAGCGGGATCTTCATACAATGAGCAGTTCTTC.

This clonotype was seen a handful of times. CDR3 amino acids: CASSPTEGSTGELFF. In DNA, the CDR3 is TGTGCCAGCAGTCCTACGGAGGGGAGCACCGGGGAGCTGTTTTTT. The chain combines TRBV6-2 or TRBV6-3 with TRBJ2-2; tentative D call: TRBD2 (6 bases). Between the trimmed V and J ends, which lost 5 bases and 4 bases, there was a span of 14 bases. CDR1 MNHEY and CDR2 SVGEGT come from the germline V gene. CDR3 length: 15 residues.

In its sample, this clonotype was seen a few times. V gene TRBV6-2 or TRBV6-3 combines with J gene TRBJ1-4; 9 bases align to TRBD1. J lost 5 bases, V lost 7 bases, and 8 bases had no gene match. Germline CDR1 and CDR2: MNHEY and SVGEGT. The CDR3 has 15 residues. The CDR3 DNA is TGTGCCAGCAACGGAGCCGGGACAGGGAATGAAAAACTGTTTTTT. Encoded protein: CASNGAGTGNEKLFF.

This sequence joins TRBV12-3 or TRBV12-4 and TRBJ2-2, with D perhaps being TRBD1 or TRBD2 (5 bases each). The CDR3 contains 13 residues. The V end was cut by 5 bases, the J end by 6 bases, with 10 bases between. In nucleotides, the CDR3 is TGTGCCAGCAGTGGGGACCGGGCCGGGGAGCTGTTTTTT. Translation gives CASSGDRAGELFF.

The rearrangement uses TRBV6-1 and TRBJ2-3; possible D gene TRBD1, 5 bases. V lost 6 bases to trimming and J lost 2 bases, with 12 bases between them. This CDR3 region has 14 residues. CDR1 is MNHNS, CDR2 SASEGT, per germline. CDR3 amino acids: CASRTGHSTDTQYF. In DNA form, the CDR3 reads TGTGCCAGCAGGACCGGACATTCCACAGATACGCAGTATTTT.

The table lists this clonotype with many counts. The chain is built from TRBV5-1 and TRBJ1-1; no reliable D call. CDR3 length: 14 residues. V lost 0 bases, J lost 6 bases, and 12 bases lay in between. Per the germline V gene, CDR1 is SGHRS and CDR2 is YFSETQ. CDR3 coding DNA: TGCGCCAGCAGCTTGGCCAACAGAGCTTCTGAAGCTTTCTTT. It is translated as CASSLANRASEAFF.

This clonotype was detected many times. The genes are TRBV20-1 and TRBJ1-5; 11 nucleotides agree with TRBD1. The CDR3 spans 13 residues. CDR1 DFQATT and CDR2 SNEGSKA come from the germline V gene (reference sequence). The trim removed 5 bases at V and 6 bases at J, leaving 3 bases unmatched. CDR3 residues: CSALGTGGQPQHF. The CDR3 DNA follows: TGCAGTGCTTTAGGGACAGGGGGTCAGCCCCAGCATTTT.